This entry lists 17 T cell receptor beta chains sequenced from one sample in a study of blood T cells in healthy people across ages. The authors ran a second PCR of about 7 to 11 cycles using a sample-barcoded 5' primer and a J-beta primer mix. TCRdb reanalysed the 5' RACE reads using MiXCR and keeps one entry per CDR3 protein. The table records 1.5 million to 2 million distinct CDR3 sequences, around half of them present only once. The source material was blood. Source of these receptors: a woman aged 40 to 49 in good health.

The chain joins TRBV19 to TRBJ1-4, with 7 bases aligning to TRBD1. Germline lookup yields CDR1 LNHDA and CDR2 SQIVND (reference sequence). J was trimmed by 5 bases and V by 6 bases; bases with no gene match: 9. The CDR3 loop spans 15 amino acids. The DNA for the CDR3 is TGTGCCAGTAGCCCCGGTGGGACAGTCAATGAAAAACTGTTTTTT. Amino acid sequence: CASSPGGTVNEKLFF.

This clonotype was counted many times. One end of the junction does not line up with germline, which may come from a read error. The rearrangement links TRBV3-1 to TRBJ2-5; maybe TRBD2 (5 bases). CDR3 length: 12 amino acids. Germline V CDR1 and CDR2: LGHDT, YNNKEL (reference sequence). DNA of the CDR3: TGCGCCAGCAGCCAGCCGGGGGAGACCCAGTACTTC. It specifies CASSQPGETQYF.

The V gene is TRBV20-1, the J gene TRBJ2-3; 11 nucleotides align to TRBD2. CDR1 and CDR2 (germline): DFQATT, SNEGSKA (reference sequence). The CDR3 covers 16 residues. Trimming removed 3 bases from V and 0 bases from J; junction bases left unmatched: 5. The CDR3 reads CSARSGTSGSTDTQYF. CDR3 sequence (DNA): TGCAGTGCTAGGTCCGGGACTAGCGGTAGCACAGATACGCAGTATTTT.

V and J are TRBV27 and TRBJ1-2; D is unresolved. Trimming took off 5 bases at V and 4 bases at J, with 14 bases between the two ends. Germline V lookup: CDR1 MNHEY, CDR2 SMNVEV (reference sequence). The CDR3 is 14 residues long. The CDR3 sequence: CASSPSPLSYGYTF. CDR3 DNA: TGTGCCAGCAGTCCTTCCCCCCTTAGCTATGGCTACACCTTC.

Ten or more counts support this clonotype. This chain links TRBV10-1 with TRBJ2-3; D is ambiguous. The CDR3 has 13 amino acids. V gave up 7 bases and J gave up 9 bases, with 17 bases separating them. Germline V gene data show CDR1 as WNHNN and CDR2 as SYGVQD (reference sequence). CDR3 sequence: CASTSDPLDTQYF. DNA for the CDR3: TGCGCCAGCACATCGGACCCTTTAGACACGCAGTATTTT.

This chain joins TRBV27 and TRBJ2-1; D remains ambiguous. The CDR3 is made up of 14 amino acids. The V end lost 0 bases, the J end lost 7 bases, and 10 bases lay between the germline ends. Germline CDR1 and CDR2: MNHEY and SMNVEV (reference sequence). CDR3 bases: TGTGCCAGCAGTTTATCCCCTCTCATGAATGAGCAGTTCTTC. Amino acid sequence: CASSLSPLMNEQFF.

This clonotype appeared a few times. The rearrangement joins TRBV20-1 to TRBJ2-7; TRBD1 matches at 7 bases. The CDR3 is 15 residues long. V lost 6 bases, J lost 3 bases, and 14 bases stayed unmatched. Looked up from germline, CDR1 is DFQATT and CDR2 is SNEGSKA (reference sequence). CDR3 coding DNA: TGCAGTGCCGTTAGGGCACAGGGGAGAAACTACGAGCAGTACTTC. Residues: CSAVRAQGRNYEQYF.

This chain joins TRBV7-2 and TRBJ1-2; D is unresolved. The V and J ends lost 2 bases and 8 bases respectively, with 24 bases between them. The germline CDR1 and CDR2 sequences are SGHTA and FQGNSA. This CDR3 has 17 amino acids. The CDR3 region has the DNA TGTGCCAGCAGCTTACGACCCCGGGTCTCGATCTCAGAGGGCTACACCTTC. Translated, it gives CASSLRPRVSISEGYTF.

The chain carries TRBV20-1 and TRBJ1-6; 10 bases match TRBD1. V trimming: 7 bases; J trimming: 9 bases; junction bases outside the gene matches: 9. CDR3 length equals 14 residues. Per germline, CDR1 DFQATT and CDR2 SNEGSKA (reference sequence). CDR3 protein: CSVDTGTGASPLHF. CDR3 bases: TGCAGTGTAGATACCGGGACAGGGGCTTCACCCCTCCACTTT.

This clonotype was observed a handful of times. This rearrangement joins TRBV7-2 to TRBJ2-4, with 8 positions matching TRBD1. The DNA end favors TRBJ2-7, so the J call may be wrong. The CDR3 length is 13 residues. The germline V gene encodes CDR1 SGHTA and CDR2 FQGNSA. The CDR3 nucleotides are TGTGCCAGCAGTCGACAGGGGTGGAACGAGCAGTACTTC. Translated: CASSRQGWNEQYF.

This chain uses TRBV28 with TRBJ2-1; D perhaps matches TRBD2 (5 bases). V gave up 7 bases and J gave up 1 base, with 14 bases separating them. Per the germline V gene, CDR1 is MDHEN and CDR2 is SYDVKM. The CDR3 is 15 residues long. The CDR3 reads CASTWAGGSYNEQFF. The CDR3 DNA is TGTGCCAGCACCTGGGCGGGTGGGTCCTACAATGAGCAGTTCTTC.

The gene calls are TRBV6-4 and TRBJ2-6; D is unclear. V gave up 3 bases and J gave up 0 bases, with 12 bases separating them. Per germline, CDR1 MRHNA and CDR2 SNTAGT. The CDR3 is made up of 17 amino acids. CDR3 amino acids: CASSEGALPSGANVLTF. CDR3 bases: TGTGCCAGCAGTGAGGGTGCGTTGCCCTCTGGGGCCAACGTCCTGACTTTC.

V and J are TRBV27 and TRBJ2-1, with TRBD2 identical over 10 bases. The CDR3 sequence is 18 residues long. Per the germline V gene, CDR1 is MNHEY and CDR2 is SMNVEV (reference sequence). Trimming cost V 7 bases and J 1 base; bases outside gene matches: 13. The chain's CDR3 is CASTPSYGLAASYNEQFF. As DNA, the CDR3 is TGTGCCAGCACACCCTCCTACGGACTAGCGGCATCCTACAATGAGCAGTTCTTC.

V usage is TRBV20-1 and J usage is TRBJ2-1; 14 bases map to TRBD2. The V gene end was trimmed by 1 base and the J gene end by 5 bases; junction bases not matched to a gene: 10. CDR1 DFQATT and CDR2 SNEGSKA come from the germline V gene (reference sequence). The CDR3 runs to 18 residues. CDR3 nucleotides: TGCAGTGCTAGAGGACTAGCGGGGGGGCTCAGAGTGAACAATGAGCAGTTCTTC. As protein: CSARGLAGGLRVNNEQFF.

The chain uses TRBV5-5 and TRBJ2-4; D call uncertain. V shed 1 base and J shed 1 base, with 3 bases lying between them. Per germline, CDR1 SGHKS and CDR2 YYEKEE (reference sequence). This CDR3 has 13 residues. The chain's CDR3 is CASSLNAKNIQYF. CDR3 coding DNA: TGTGCCAGCAGCTTGAATGCCAAAAACATTCAGTACTTC.

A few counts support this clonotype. CDR3: CASSSFAGGSETQYF. The DNA of the CDR3 is TGTGCCAGCAGCTCGTTTGCGGGGGGATCAGAGACCCAGTACTTC. V and J are TRBV7-2 and TRBJ2-5; 8 bases line up with TRBD2. With 4 bases clipped from V and 4 bases from J, the junction kept 8 bases outside the gene matches. CDR3 length equals 15 residues. CDR1 is SGHTA and CDR2 is FQGNSA in the germline V gene.

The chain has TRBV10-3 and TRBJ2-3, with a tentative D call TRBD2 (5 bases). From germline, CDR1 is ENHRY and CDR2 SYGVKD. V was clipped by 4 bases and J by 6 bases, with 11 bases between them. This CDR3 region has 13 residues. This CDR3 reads CAISGLGVDTQYF. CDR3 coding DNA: TGTGCCATCAGTGGGCTCGGGGTGGATACGCAGTATTTT.